These 7 T cell receptor beta chains originate from one sample sequenced in a study of T cells after yellow fever vaccination. TCRdb reprocessed the 5' RACE reads via MiXCR and lists one record per CDR3 protein. Of fewer than 500,000 distinct CDR3 sequences in the sample, about 17% were seen once. Sample: PBMCs, taken before the yellow fever booster vaccination. The receptors originated from a man between 18 and 35 years old who received the YFV17D yellow fever vaccine.

The gene calls are TRBV6-2 or TRBV6-3 and TRBJ2-1; TRBD1 aligns across 8 bases. Looked up from germline, CDR1 is MNHEY and CDR2 is SVGEGT. The J segment lost 4 bases and the V segment lost 5 bases, leaving 4 bases of the junction unmatched. This CDR3 has 14 amino acids. CDR3 in amino acids: CASSRQGIYNEQFF. In nucleotides, the CDR3 is TGTGCCAGCAGTAGACAGGGGATTTACAATGAGCAGTTCTTC.

This clonotype has just a few counts. This chain uses TRBV20-1 with TRBJ2-7, with D unresolved. This CDR3 region has 13 residues. V was shortened by 0 bases and J by 4 bases, with 10 bases between the two germline ends. Germline CDR1 DFQATT, CDR2 SNEGSKA (reference sequence). The CDR3 nucleotides read TGCAGTGCTAGAGATTTGGCAAATTACGAGCAGTACGTC. Translated, it gives CSARDLANYEQYV.

In this sample, this clonotype turned up many times. The CDR3 loop reads CSAGTGQGQPQHF. The CDR3 DNA reads TGCAGTGCCGGCACGGGACAGGGCCAGCCCCAGCATTTT. The V gene is TRBV20-1, the J gene TRBJ1-5; 9 nucleotides match TRBD1. The junction had 7 bases not matched to a gene; V was cut back by 6 bases and J by 7 bases. CDR3 size: 13 residues. The germline CDR1 and CDR2 sequences are DFQATT and SNEGSKA (reference sequence).

There are a few counts of this clonotype. The chain combines TRBV4-3 with TRBJ2-7, with D perhaps matching TRBD1 or TRBD2 (6 bases each). Germline V lookup: CDR1 LGHNA, CDR2 YSLEER. The V gene lost 5 bases and the J gene lost 3 bases, with 17 bases spanning the gap. CDR3 size: 15 residues. The CDR3 protein is CASSSQGGQYYEQYF. CDR3 sequence (DNA): TGCGCCAGCAGCTCCCAAGGGGGGCAGTACTACGAGCAGTACTTC.

This clonotype was seen a handful of times. V and J are TRBV6-5 and TRBJ2-5; D unclear. Germline CDR1 is MNHEY and CDR2 is SVGAGI. This CDR3 region has 15 residues. V gave up 0 bases and J gave up 1 base, with 9 bases separating them. The CDR3 DNA follows: TGTGCCAGCAGTTACTCGATCAGCTTCCAAGAGACCCAGTACTTC. Translated: CASSYSISFQETQYF.

The rearrangement links TRBV5-5 to TRBJ2-7; 10 positions match TRBD1. After removal of 1 base from V and 6 bases from J, the junction contained 7 bases not matched to a gene. Germline CDR1 is SGHKS and CDR2 is YYEKEE (reference sequence). The CDR3 length is 15 residues. CDR3 nucleotide sequence: TGTGCCAGCAGCTTGACGGGGACAGGGGTCATCGAGCAGTACGTC. Residues: CASSLTGTGVIEQYV.

The chain joins TRBV7-9 to TRBJ2-5, with 8 positions matching TRBD2. CDR1 SEHNR and CDR2 FQNEAQ come from the germline V gene (reference sequence). The J segment lost 1 base and the V segment lost 5 bases, leaving 6 bases of the junction unmatched. The CDR3 consists of 15 residues. CDR3 sequence reads: CASSRSGAIQETQYF. CDR3 nucleotide sequence: TGTGCCAGCAGCCGTAGCGGGGCGATCCAAGAGACCCAGTACTTC.